This entry lists 20 T cell receptor beta chains sequenced from one sample in a study of shared clonotypes between healthy human individuals. CD45RO-negative cells were positively selected for CCR7, leaving out terminally differentiated effector memory CD45RA+ cells. Assay used: immunoSEQ multiplex PCR; TCRdb lists only in-frame clones, some missing. The repertoire consists of more than 2 million clones, with about 93% occurring once and the leading ten covering more than 1.5%. Sequenced sample: naive CD8+ T cells from PBMCs. The receptors originated from a man aged 18 to 30 in good health. Some clones in this sample may be carry-over from other donors' samples.

This chain links TRBV7-8 with TRBJ2-1; 13 bases fit TRBD2. J was trimmed by 7 bases and V by 2 bases; bases with no gene match: 8. Germline loops: CDR1 SGHVS, CDR2 FQNEAQ. CDR3 size: 17 residues. The CDR3 DNA reads as TGTGCCAGCAGCTTAACTCCCCGGACTAGCGGGAGAAATGAGCAGTTCTTC. It encodes CASSLTPRTSGRNEQFF.

This chain uses TRBV7-9 with TRBJ2-5; 11 positions match TRBD1. The CDR3 is 17 residues long. The V segment lost 7 bases and the J segment 4 bases; nucleotides outside the gene matches: 14. Germline loops: CDR1 SEHNR, CDR2 FQNEAQ (reference sequence). The CDR3 spells CASTPGDRGFVGETQYF. The CDR3 DNA follows: TGTGCCAGCACCCCCGGGGACAGGGGGTTTGTAGGAGAGACCCAGTACTTC. Supplemented by reference TRBV7-9 and TRBJ2-5, the full variable domain reads DTGVSQNPRHKITKRGQNVTFRCDPISEHNRLYWYRQTLGQGPEFLTYFQNEAQLEKSRLLSDRFSAERPKGSFSTLEIQRTEQGDSAMYLCASTPGDRGFVGETQYFGPGTRLLVL.

The J gene is TRBJ2-5, the V gene TRBV7-2; D is unresolved. With 4 bases removed from V and 1 base from J, the gap between germline ends came to 7 bases. The CDR3 sequence is 13 residues long. The V gene's germline CDR1 is SGHTA and CDR2 FQGNSA. CDR3 amino acids: CASSSKIQETQYF. CDR3 DNA sequence: TGTGCCAGCAGCTCGAAGATCCAAGAGACCCAGTACTTC.

The V call is TRBV5-1, the J call TRBJ1-4; a possible D gene is TRBD1 (5 bases). This CDR3 comprises 15 residues. Germline CDR1 SGHRS, CDR2 YFSETQ. Trimming took off 3 bases at V and 6 bases at J, with 15 bases between the two ends. Written as DNA, the CDR3 is TGCGCCAGCAGCTCCCACAGGTGGCAAGATGAAAAACTGTTTTTT. Its protein product is CASSSHRWQDEKLFF.

To note about this clone: Different DNA sequences within this sample yield the same CDR3. The chain uses TRBV27 and TRBJ2-3, with a possible D match to TRBD2 (6 bases). The CDR3 spans 14 residues. The germline V and J ends were trimmed by 2 bases and 1 base, with 7 bases remaining between them. The germline V gene has CDR1 MNHEY and CDR2 SMNVEV (reference sequence). CDR3 nucleotide sequence: TGTGCCAGCAGTTTAGGAGGGGGCACAGATACGCAGTATTTT. It specifies CASSLGGGTDTQYF.

In regard to this clone: This sample includes further DNA sequences coding for the same CDR3. J is TRBJ2-3 and V is TRBV9; tentatively, D is TRBD2 (5 bases). Germline V gene lookup returns CDR1 SGDLS and CDR2 YYNGEE. With 0 bases removed from V and 1 base from J, the gap between germline ends came to 9 bases. The CDR3 sequence is 15 residues long. The CDR3 bases are TGTGCCAGCAGCGTAGGAGGACTTCGCACAGATACGCAGTATTTT. Protein sequence: CASSVGGLRTDTQYF.

This chain joins TRBV9 and TRBJ2-2, with 10 bases aligning to TRBD2. Germline assignment: CDR1 SGDLS and CDR2 YYNGEE. J lost 7 bases, V lost 5 bases, and 17 bases had no gene match. This CDR3 region has 18 residues. CDR3 protein: CASSLSTSGLDGGGELFF. DNA of the CDR3: TGTGCCAGCAGTCTCTCGACTAGCGGGCTCGATGGCGGCGGGGAGCTGTTTTTT.

This clone was observed a single time. The chain joins TRBV5-1 to TRBJ2-7; maybe TRBD2 (6 bases). V gave up 5 bases and J gave up 5 bases, with 17 bases separating them. CDR1 is SGHRS, CDR2 YFSETQ, per germline. The CDR3 sequence is 14 residues long. The CDR3 region has the DNA TGCGCCAGCAGACCCCCGGGAGCACCTCACGAGCAGTACTTC. Residues: CASRPPGAPHEQYF.

V gene TRBV28 combines with J gene TRBJ2-1; 10 bases are shared with TRBD1. Trimming took 4 bases from V and 6 from J; bases not matched to a gene: 12. The CDR3 extends over 17 amino acids. Germline V gene lookup returns CDR1 MDHEN and CDR2 SYDVKM. The CDR3 region is CASSSRFRDRGPNEQFF. CDR3 DNA sequence: TGTGCCAGCAGTTCCCGATTCCGGGACAGGGGTCCCAATGAGCAGTTCTTC.

This clone was observed a single time. The rearrangement links TRBV30 to TRBJ1-2; D ambiguous. The CDR3 contains 11 residues. The V gene lost 3 bases and the J gene lost 5 bases, with 7 bases spanning the gap. Germline V gives CDR1 GTSNPN, CDR2 SVGIG (reference sequence). The chain's CDR3 is CAWRNGYGYTF. In DNA, the CDR3 is TGTGCCTGGAGGAATGGATATGGCTACACCTTC.

The chain has TRBV7-9 and TRBJ2-7; 10 nucleotides align to TRBD2. The CDR3 loop spans 14 amino acids. The junction had 3 bases not matched to a gene; V was cut back by 4 bases and J by 3 bases. The germline V gene has CDR1 SEHNR and CDR2 FQNEAQ (reference sequence). The CDR3 reads CASSSTSGVYEQYF. DNA of the CDR3: TGTGCCAGCAGCTCTACTAGCGGGGTCTACGAGCAGTACTTC.

CDR3 sequence reads: CASSYGDGKTGNTIYF. The DNA for the CDR3 is TGTGCCAGCAGCTACGGGGACGGCAAAACTGGAAACACCATATATTTT. The chain uses TRBV5-8 and TRBJ1-3; D possibly corresponds to TRBD1 (5 bases). This CDR3 comprises 16 residues. The ends were cut back, 3 bases at V and 2 bases at J, with 15 bases in the middle. Looked up from germline, CDR1 is SGHTS and CDR2 is YDEGEE.

This clone was recorded once. The rearrangement links TRBV10-3 to TRBJ2-7; possible D gene TRBD1, 5 bases. V lost 6 bases and J lost 4, with 13 bases in between. Germline V gene lookup returns CDR1 ENHRY and CDR2 SYGVKD. The length of the CDR3 is 13 residues. The CDR3 DNA follows: TGTGCCATCAGCGAACCGACAGATTACGAGCAGTACTTC. Translated, it gives CAISEPTDYEQYF.

The V and J genes are TRBV7-8 and TRBJ2-7, with 9 bases aligning to TRBD1. The V gene's germline CDR1 is SGHVS and CDR2 FQNEAQ. The CDR3 consists of 15 residues. V lost 5 bases and J lost 3; bases outside the gene matches: 8. The CDR3 is CASSHDRGILYEQYF. The CDR3 nucleotides read TGTGCCAGCAGCCACGACAGGGGGATTCTCTACGAGCAGTACTTC.

V and J are TRBV28 and TRBJ2-1, with 7 bases identical to TRBD2. CDR1 is MDHEN and CDR2 is SYDVKM in the germline V gene. The CDR3 spans 16 residues. V dropped 6 bases and J dropped 8; count of bases not matched to a gene: 16. The CDR3 loop is CASSSPQRGRAHEQFF. The CDR3 bases are TGTGCCAGCAGCTCCCCGCAGAGAGGGAGGGCGCATGAGCAGTTCTTC.

The chain is built from TRBV27 and TRBJ1-5; D call uncertain. The germline CDR1 and CDR2 sequences are MNHEY and SMNVEV (reference sequence). V lost 0 bases and J lost 0, with 6 bases in between. This CDR3 is 15 amino acids long. CDR3 DNA sequence: TGTGCCAGCAGTTTATCCCCGTTTAGCAATCAGCCCCAGCATTTT. This sequence encodes CASSLSPFSNQPQHF.

The chain has TRBV4-1 and TRBJ2-5; D unclear. Looked up from germline, CDR1 is MGHRA and CDR2 is YSYEKL. The CDR3 has 13 residues. Trimming took off 1 base at V and 5 bases at J, with 8 bases between the two ends. This CDR3 is CASSQVLRETQYF. CDR3 DNA sequence: TGCGCCAGCAGCCAAGTCCTTCGCGAGACCCAGTACTTC.

CDR3 amino acids: CASSEWGYEAFF. CDR3 coding DNA: TGTGCCAGCAGTGAATGGGGTTATGAAGCTTTCTTT. The rearrangement joins TRBV25-1 to TRBJ1-1; D is unclear. Germline CDR1 reads MGHDK; CDR2 reads SYGVNS. The V gene lost 1 base and the J gene lost 7 bases, with 7 bases spanning the gap. This CDR3 has 12 residues. Supplemented by reference TRBV25-1 and TRBJ1-1, the full variable domain reads EADIYQTPRYLVIGTGKKITLECSQTMGHDKMYWYQQDPGMELHLIHYSYGVNSTEKGDLSSESTVSRIRTEHFPLTLESARPSHTSQYLCASSEWGYEAFFGQGTRLTVV.

As for this clone: The sample contains more than one DNA sequence encoding this CDR3. J is TRBJ2-7 and V is TRBV27; 7 nucleotides match TRBD2. CDR1 and CDR2 from the germline V gene are MNHEY and SMNVEV (reference sequence). V was clipped by 0 bases and J by 0 bases; unmatched bases: 2. This CDR3 spans 15 amino acids. The CDR3 reads CASSLSAGASYEQYF. CDR3 nucleotides: TGTGCCAGCAGTTTATCTGCGGGAGCCTCCTACGAGCAGTACTTC.

This clone was recorded a few times. This specimen includes other DNA sequences encoding the same CDR3. The chain couples TRBV25-1 to TRBJ1-2; tentative D call: TRBD1 (5 bases). Germline loops: CDR1 MGHDK, CDR2 SYGVNS. The V and J ends lost 2 bases and 2 bases respectively, with 6 bases between them. The CDR3 is 13 amino acids. CDR3 sequence: CASSEGGNYGYTF. The CDR3 nucleotides read TGTGCCAGCAGTGAAGGGGGGAACTATGGCTACACCTTC.